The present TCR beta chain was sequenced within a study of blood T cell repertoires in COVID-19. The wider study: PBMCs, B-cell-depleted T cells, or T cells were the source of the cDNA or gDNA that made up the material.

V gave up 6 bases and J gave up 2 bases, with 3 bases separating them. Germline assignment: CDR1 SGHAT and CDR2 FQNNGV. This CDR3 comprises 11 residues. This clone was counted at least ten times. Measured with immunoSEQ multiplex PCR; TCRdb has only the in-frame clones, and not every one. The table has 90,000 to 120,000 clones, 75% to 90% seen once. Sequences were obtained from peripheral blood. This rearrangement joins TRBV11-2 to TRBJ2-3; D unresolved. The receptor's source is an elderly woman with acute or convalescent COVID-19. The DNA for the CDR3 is TGTGCCAGCAGTCTCACAGATACGCAGTATTTT. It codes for CASSLTDTQYF.